Listed below are T cell receptor beta chains from one sample, sequenced in a study of blood T cells in healthy people across ages. TCRdb processed the 5' RACE reads anew with MiXCR; each CDR3 protein has one entry. The table records about 620,000 distinct CDR3 sequences, roughly half of them present only once. The sequenced sample was blood. These TCRs come from an elderly woman in good health. Both conserved end residues are part of each CDR3. The D gene is left open where the match is weak. Clone size is given for some rows only: seen once, a few or many times, or a class if the clone is expanded.

CDR3 DNA: TGCAGCGCAGACGGGGGTACGAGCTCCCACAATGAGCAGTTCTTC; CDR3 protein: CSADGGTSSHNEQFF; J gene: TRBJ2-1; clone size: -; D gene: -; V gene: TRBV29-1
CDR3 DNA: TGTGCCAGCAGTTTTCGAGGGGACTACGAGCAGTACTTC; CDR3 protein: CASSFRGDYEQYF; J gene: TRBJ2-7; clone size: many; D gene: -; V gene: TRBV12-3/TRBV12-4
CDR3 DNA: TGCGCCAGCAGCATGTCAGGGGGTCCCTCAAGCAATGAGCAGTTCTTC; CDR3 protein: CASSMSGGPSSNEQFF; J gene: TRBJ2-1; clone size: -; D gene: TRBD1; V gene: TRBV5-1
CDR3 DNA: TGCAGCGTTGACCTATACAATGAGCAGTTCTTC; CDR3 protein: CSVDLYNEQFF; J gene: TRBJ2-1; clone size: -; D gene: -; V gene: TRBV29-1
CDR3 DNA: TGTGCCATCGGCAGAGGGAGAGCAGATACGCAGTATTTT; CDR3 protein: CAIGRGRADTQYF; J gene: TRBJ2-3; clone size: -; D gene: -; V gene: TRBV12-3/TRBV12-4
CDR3 DNA: TGCAGCGTCAGAGGGGCTAGCGGGAGTCGAGAGCAGTACTTC; CDR3 protein: CSVRGASGSREQYF; J gene: TRBJ2-5; clone size: -; D gene: TRBD2; V gene: TRBV29-1
CDR3 DNA: TGTGCCAGCAGCTTAGCGCGTGGAACCGGGGTGGAGCAGTTCTTC; CDR3 protein: CASSLARGTGVEQFF; J gene: TRBJ2-1; clone size: -; D gene: -; V gene: TRBV7-2
CDR3 DNA: TGTGCCATCAGTAGGGACAGTCGAGGGGGTGAAGCTTTCTTT; CDR3 protein: CAISRDSRGGEAFF; J gene: TRBJ1-1; clone size: -; D gene: TRBD1; V gene: TRBV10-3
CDR3 DNA: TGTGCCAGCAGTGTGGACATGAACACTGAAGCTTTCTTT; CDR3 protein: CASSVDMNTEAFF; J gene: TRBJ1-1; clone size: -; D gene: -; V gene: TRBV6-4
CDR3 DNA: TGTGCCACCACGCAGGGGGCTTCCCGCAATCAGCCCCAGCATTTT; CDR3 protein: CATTQGASRNQPQHF; J gene: TRBJ1-5; clone size: -; D gene: TRBD1; V gene: TRBV15
CDR3 DNA: TGCAGTGCTAGGCCAACTCCCCTAAATGGCTACACCTTC; CDR3 protein: CSARPTPLNGYTF; J gene: TRBJ1-2; clone size: -; D gene: -; V gene: TRBV20-1
CDR3 DNA: TGTGCCAGCAGTGCGGGGGGGCCCAACATTCAGTACTTC; CDR3 protein: CASSAGGPNIQYF; J gene: TRBJ2-4; clone size: -; D gene: TRBD2; V gene: TRBV27
CDR3 DNA: TGTGCCAGCAGTTTTTCACAACCAGGCCAAGAGACCCAGTACTTC; CDR3 protein: CASSFSQPGQETQYF; J gene: TRBJ2-5; clone size: -; D gene: -; V gene: TRBV28
CDR3 DNA: TGTGCCAGCAGTGCCGCCGGGACAGGGGGCAGAAGGCAGTACTTC; CDR3 protein: CASSAAGTGGRRQYF; J gene: TRBJ2-5; clone size: -; D gene: TRBD1; V gene: TRBV2
CDR3 DNA: TGTGCCAGCAGTTCCCAACAGGGTGATGGCTACACCTTC; CDR3 protein: CASSSQQGDGYTF; J gene: TRBJ1-2; clone size: -; D gene: -; V gene: TRBV5-6
CDR3 DNA: TGTGCCAGCAGCCAGAATGGGCGGGGGTCCTACGAGCAGTACTTC; CDR3 protein: CASSQNGRGSYEQYF; J gene: TRBJ2-7; clone size: -; D gene: TRBD2; V gene: TRBV4-2
CDR3 DNA: TGCGCCAGCAGTTTAGGCCCGACAACTAATGAAAAACTGTTTTTT; CDR3 protein: CASSLGPTTNEKLFF; J gene: TRBJ1-4; clone size: -; D gene: -; V gene: TRBV6-6
CDR3 DNA: TGCGCCACGGCTCGTGAGGTGGGACCACAAGAGACCCAGTACTTC; CDR3 protein: CATAREVGPQETQYF; J gene: TRBJ2-5; clone size: -; D gene: -; V gene: TRBV5-1
CDR3 DNA: TGCGCCAGCAGCCAGGGCCGGACTAGCGGTTACGAGCAGTACTTC; CDR3 protein: CASSQGRTSGYEQYF; J gene: TRBJ2-7; clone size: -; D gene: TRBD2; V gene: TRBV4-3
CDR3 DNA: TGCAGCGTTGAATATCGGACTAGCGGGCTTTACTCCTACGAGCAGTACTTC; CDR3 protein: CSVEYRTSGLYSYEQYF; J gene: TRBJ2-7; clone size: many; D gene: TRBD2; V gene: TRBV29-1
CDR3 DNA: TGTGCCAGCAGGGGGGACAGTTATGGCTACACCTTC; CDR3 protein: CASRGDSYGYTF; J gene: TRBJ1-2; clone size: -; D gene: TRBD1; V gene: TRBV2
CDR3 DNA: TGTGCCAGCAGTGATTTTGCGGGAGGAAATCAAGAGACCCAGTACTTC; CDR3 protein: CASSDFAGGNQETQYF; J gene: TRBJ2-5; clone size: few; D gene: TRBD2; V gene: TRBV25-1
CDR3 DNA: TGTGCCAGCAGCCGTAGCGGGAAGATCGCAGATACGCAGTATTTT; CDR3 protein: CASSRSGKIADTQYF; J gene: TRBJ2-3; clone size: few; D gene: TRBD2; V gene: TRBV7-9
CDR3 DNA: TGTGCCAGCAGTTTCCCGGGACAGGGCTCTGGGGCCAACGTCCTGACTTTC; CDR3 protein: CASSFPGQGSGANVLTF; J gene: TRBJ2-6; clone size: -; D gene: TRBD1; V gene: TRBV12-3/TRBV12-4
CDR3 DNA: TGCGCCAGTAGAGCTTTCGGGGGCACAGATACGCAGTATTTT; CDR3 protein: CASRAFGGTDTQYF; J gene: TRBJ2-3; clone size: -; D gene: -; V gene: TRBV12-3/TRBV12-4
CDR3 DNA: TGCAGCGTTGATCCCTCGGACAGAGATAATTCACCCCTCCACTTT; CDR3 protein: CSVDPSDRDNSPLHF; J gene: TRBJ1-6; clone size: few; D gene: -; V gene: TRBV29-1
CDR3 DNA: TGTGCCAGCAGCCAAGATGTGGCAGGGGGCTTGGAGCCCCAGCATTTT; CDR3 protein: CASSQDVAGGLEPQHF; J gene: TRBJ1-5; clone size: -; D gene: TRBD1; V gene: TRBV4-2
CDR3 DNA: TGCAGCGTTGCCGAGGGGCTTTTGGGCAATCAGCCCCAGCATTTT; CDR3 protein: CSVAEGLLGNQPQHF; J gene: TRBJ1-5; clone size: few; D gene: -; V gene: TRBV29-1
CDR3 DNA: TGTGCCAGCAGTCAGCCCGGGCTAGCGGCGAACACCGGGGAGCTGTTTTTT; CDR3 protein: CASSQPGLAANTGELFF; J gene: TRBJ2-2; clone size: -; D gene: TRBD2; V gene: TRBV6-2/TRBV6-3
CDR3 DNA: TGCGCCAGCAGCTTGTCCAACGGGTTACTCTCCTACAATGAGCAGTTCTTC; CDR3 protein: CASSLSNGLLSYNEQFF; J gene: TRBJ2-1; clone size: -; D gene: -; V gene: TRBV5-1
CDR3 DNA: TGTGCCAGCAGTTCCGGGGCCCTCACCGGGGAGCTGTTTTTT; CDR3 protein: CASSSGALTGELFF; J gene: TRBJ2-2; clone size: -; D gene: -; V gene: TRBV28
CDR3 DNA: TGTGCCAGCAGCGCCGGAACAGGGTTCAGCTACGAGCAGTACTTC; CDR3 protein: CASSAGTGFSYEQYF; J gene: TRBJ2-7; clone size: few; D gene: -; V gene: TRBV6-6
CDR3 DNA: TGCAGCGTTGGGCACCCCGGTGGAAACATTCAGTACTTC; CDR3 protein: CSVGHPGGNIQYF; J gene: TRBJ2-4; clone size: many; D gene: -; V gene: TRBV29-1
CDR3 DNA: TGTGCCAGCAGCCCCAGTCAGGGGCATGAGCAGTTCTTC; CDR3 protein: CASSPSQGHEQFF; J gene: TRBJ2-1; clone size: -; D gene: -; V gene: TRBV7-3
CDR3 DNA: TGCAGTGCTAGCCCGGGGAGCTATACGCAGTATTTT; CDR3 protein: CSASPGSYTQYF; J gene: TRBJ2-3; clone size: -; D gene: -; V gene: TRBV20-1
CDR3 DNA: TGCAGTGCTAGAGATTTTACAGGTCAACCCTACGAGCAGTACTTC; CDR3 protein: CSARDFTGQPYEQYF; J gene: TRBJ2-7; clone size: -; D gene: -; V gene: TRBV20-1
CDR3 DNA: TGCAGTGCTAGGGTAGCGGGACGGAATGAGCAGTTCTTC; CDR3 protein: CSARVAGRNEQFF; J gene: TRBJ2-1; clone size: many; D gene: TRBD2; V gene: TRBV20-1
CDR3 DNA: TGCAGTGCTAGGGGAGGAGGGACCTACGCGAACACCGGGGAGCTGTTTTTT; CDR3 protein: CSARGGGTYANTGELFF; J gene: TRBJ2-2; clone size: few; D gene: -; V gene: TRBV20-1
CDR3 DNA: TGTGCCAGCAGCCAAGGATCTGTTGGGGCCAACGTCCTGACTTTC; CDR3 protein: CASSQGSVGANVLTF; J gene: TRBJ2-6; clone size: -; D gene: -; V gene: TRBV3-1
CDR3 DNA: TGTGCCAGCAGCATAGGGACAGCTGATAAGTACTTC; CDR3 protein: CASSIGTADKYF; J gene: TRBJ2-5; clone size: -; D gene: TRBD1; V gene: TRBV7-6
CDR3 DNA: TGTGCCAGCAGCCAAACAGATACGCAGTATTTT; CDR3 protein: CASSQTDTQYF; J gene: TRBJ2-3; clone size: many; D gene: -; V gene: TRBV3-1
CDR3 DNA: TGCAGTGCTCCCTTGAGCGGGAGGTTTGATGAGCAGTTCTTC; CDR3 protein: CSAPLSGRFDEQFF; J gene: TRBJ2-1; clone size: many; D gene: TRBD2; V gene: TRBV20-1
CDR3 DNA: TGTGCCTCCTGTTCTGGGGCCAACGTCCTGACTTTC; CDR3 protein: CASCSGANVLTF; J gene: TRBJ2-6; clone size: many; D gene: -; V gene: TRBV5-6
CDR3 DNA: TGCAGTGCTAGATATAGGGGTGAGACCCAGTACTTC; CDR3 protein: CSARYRGETQYF; J gene: TRBJ2-5; clone size: -; D gene: -; V gene: TRBV20-1
CDR3 DNA: TGTGCCAGCAGCGTCGCCGGGACAAGCTATGGCTACACCTTC; CDR3 protein: CASSVAGTSYGYTF; J gene: TRBJ1-2; clone size: -; D gene: -; V gene: TRBV9
CDR3 DNA: TGCGCCAGCAGCTTGGACGCAGCGAACACTGAAGCTTTCTTT; CDR3 protein: CASSLDAANTEAFF; J gene: TRBJ1-1; clone size: few; D gene: -; V gene: TRBV5-1
CDR3 DNA: TGCAGCTCACGGGCGGGGAATGCAGATACGCAGTATTTT; CDR3 protein: CSSRAGNADTQYF; J gene: TRBJ2-3; clone size: many; D gene: -; V gene: TRBV29-1
CDR3 DNA: TGCGCCAGCAGCTTGAACAGGGGGATTGAAGAGACCCAGTACTTC; CDR3 protein: CASSLNRGIEETQYF; J gene: TRBJ2-5; clone size: -; D gene: TRBD1; V gene: TRBV5-1
CDR3 DNA: TGTGCCGGTTCTTCGGGACTAGCGGGAGTAGCTGAGCAGTTCTTC; CDR3 protein: CAGSSGLAGVAEQFF; J gene: TRBJ2-1; clone size: -; D gene: TRBD2; V gene: TRBV12-3/TRBV12-4
CDR3 DNA: TGTGCCAGCAGTGAATATAATCCCGGGACAGGGTCTGGAAACACCATATATTTT; CDR3 protein: CASSEYNPGTGSGNTIYF; J gene: TRBJ1-3; clone size: -; D gene: TRBD1; V gene: TRBV25-1
CDR3 DNA: TGTGCCATCAGTCCTGGACAGGTGAAACTCTACGAGCGGTACTTC; CDR3 protein: CAISPGQVKLYERYF; J gene: TRBJ2-4; clone size: -; D gene: TRBD1; V gene: TRBV10-3
CDR3 DNA: TGTGCCAGCACGTCCGGGGGGGTAGCCAAAAACATTCAGTACTTC; CDR3 protein: CASTSGGVAKNIQYF; J gene: TRBJ2-4; clone size: few; D gene: TRBD2; V gene: TRBV6-1
CDR3 DNA: TGTGCCATCAGTGCCGGCACCTACGAGCAGTACTTC; CDR3 protein: CAISAGTYEQYF; J gene: TRBJ2-7; clone size: -; D gene: -; V gene: TRBV10-3
CDR3 DNA: TGTGCCAGCAGTTTATACAGGAACAATGAGCAGTTCTTC; CDR3 protein: CASSLYRNNEQFF; J gene: TRBJ2-1; clone size: few; D gene: -; V gene: TRBV28
CDR3 DNA: TGTGCCAGCAGCGAACCAACAGATACGCAGTATTTT; CDR3 protein: CASSEPTDTQYF; J gene: TRBJ2-3; clone size: many; D gene: -; V gene: TRBV9
CDR3 DNA: TGTGCCAGCAGATTATCGTCGGGACAGGGGGCTATGAGCTCCTACAATGAGCAGTTCTTC; CDR3 protein: CASRLSSGQGAMSSYNEQFF; J gene: TRBJ2-1; clone size: -; D gene: TRBD1; V gene: TRBV6-5
CDR3 DNA: TGCGCCAGCAGCCAAAAAGGGTCAGATGAAGCTTTCTTT; CDR3 protein: CASSQKGSDEAFF; J gene: TRBJ1-1; clone size: -; D gene: -; V gene: TRBV4-3